This passage covers 30 T cell receptor beta chains from one sample sequenced in a study of T cell repertoires in cytomegalovirus infection (dated by TCRdb to the late 2010s). Sequencing was performed on an Illumina HiSeq 1500. TCRdb applied fastp at Q25 and MiXCR to the public reads, then kept only in-frame beta chains. One record per CDR3 amino acid sequence lists the most common genes and DNA. Across this sample there are approximately 140,000 distinct CDR3 sequences, with 8.8% seen only once. The ten largest make up roughly a tenth of the sample. Sequences were obtained from PBMCs. These receptors all come from a human donor in good health (CMV status not recorded). Some clones in this sample may be carry-over from other donors' samples.

This clonotype was observed a handful of times. V usage is TRBV6-5 and J usage is TRBJ1-1; D ambiguous. Germline CDR1 and CDR2: MNHEY and SVGAGI. The CDR3 covers 12 residues. Trimming removed 6 bases from V and 9 bases from J, with 14 bases in between. The CDR3 nucleotides are TGTGCCAGCAGCCCCCGGGGAGAAAAAGCTTTCTTT. Residues: CASSPRGEKAFF.

This clonotype appeared many times. The V call is TRBV19, the J call TRBJ2-7; TRBD2 agrees at 8 bases. With V trimmed by 2 bases and J by 3 bases, 3 bases remained unmatched. CDR1 LNHDA and CDR2 SQIVND come from the germline V gene (reference sequence). This CDR3 contains 14 residues. This chain's CDR3 is CASSIPGGDYEQYF. As DNA, the CDR3 is TGTGCCAGTAGTATACCCGGGGGGGACTACGAGCAGTACTTC.

About this clonotype itself: A read error may be the cause here, since a much bigger clone is one base away. This chain links TRBV6-6 with TRBJ2-5, with 9 bases lining up with TRBD1. The CDR3 spans 15 residues. Germline loops: CDR1 MNHNY, CDR2 SVGAGI (reference sequence). CDR3: CPSKKGQGSWETQYF. The CDR3 DNA sequence: TGTCCCAGCAAAAAGGGACAGGGATCCTGGGAGACCCAGTACTTC.

This clonotype was picked up a small number of times. This chain links TRBV2 with TRBJ1-3, with D uncertain. This CDR3 contains 12 residues. Trimming removed 4 bases at V and 4 bases at J, with 5 bases between. CDR1 is SNHLY and CDR2 is FYNNEI in the germline V gene. The CDR3 bases are TGTGCCAGCAGTGCCTCGGGAAACACCATATATTTT. Amino acid sequence: CASSASGNTIYF.

There are many counts of this clonotype. V and J are TRBV12-3 or TRBV12-4 and TRBJ1-1; 10 bases line up with TRBD1. Trimming took 5 bases from V and 4 from J; bases not matched to a gene: 4. The CDR3 spans 14 residues. Here the CDR3 DNA reads TGTGCCAGCAGTCAGACAGGGGGCGGCACTGAAGCTTTCTTT. Translating it yields CASSQTGGGTEAFF.

This clonotype was counted ten times or more. This chain's CDR3 is CASSSQGLGAFF. Here the CDR3 DNA reads TGTGCCAGCAGTTCGCAAGGGTTGGGGGCTTTCTTT. V is TRBV28 and J is TRBJ1-1; no clear D. Germline CDR1 MDHEN, CDR2 SYDVKM. Deletions cut 4 bases from V and 11 bases from J, with 14 bases between. This CDR3 has 12 amino acids.

This clonotype was observed a handful of times. The J gene is TRBJ2-7, the V gene TRBV27; 9 bases line up with TRBD1. There are 14 residues in the CDR3. CDR1 is MNHEY and CDR2 is SMNVEV in the germline V gene (reference sequence). The ends lost 5 bases at V and 5 bases at J; junction bases unmatched: 7. CDR3 nucleotides: TGTGCCAGCAGTACGCGAGACAGGGGGGACGAGCAGTACTTC. This encodes CASSTRDRGDEQYF.

This clonotype was seen many times. The CDR3 bases are TGTGCCAGCAGCTTAGAAGCGGGGGGGCGACACTACGAGCAGTACTTC. This translates into CASSLEAGGRHYEQYF. The chain combines TRBV7-6 with TRBJ2-7; TRBD2 matches at 10 bases. The CDR3 is 16 residues long. V dropped 1 base and J dropped 3; count of bases not matched to a gene: 6. CDR1 SGHVS and CDR2 FNYEAQ come from the germline V gene.

The chain links TRBV29-1 to TRBJ1-1; tentative D call: TRBD1 (5 bases). Trimming took 6 bases from V and 1 from J, leaving 18 bases between them. The CDR3 has 15 amino acids. Germline CDR1 and CDR2: SQVTM and ANQGSEA. The CDR3 DNA is TGCAGCGTGTCCGGGACCCGAAGAGGGAACACTGAAGCTTTCTTT. Its protein is CSVSGTRRGNTEAFF. Variable domain in full (rest from reference TRBV29-1 and TRBJ1-1): SAVISQKPSRDICQRGTSLTIQCQVDSQVTMMFWYRQQPGQSLTLIATANQGSEATYESGFVIDKFPISRPNLTFSTLTVSNMSPEDSSIYLCSVSGTRRGNTEAFFGQGTRLTVV.

V and J are TRBV30 and TRBJ1-1; D is undetermined. There are 11 residues in the CDR3. V lost 3 bases, J lost 7 bases, and 9 bases lay in between. Germline V gene data show CDR1 as GTSNPN and CDR2 as SVGIG (reference sequence). The CDR3 DNA reads as TGTGCCTGGAGCCCAATACGTGAAGCTTTCTTT. Translated: CAWSPIREAFF.

This clonotype showed up many times. The J gene is TRBJ2-7, the V gene TRBV5-1; 14 bases are a match to TRBD2. Losses at the gene ends were 0 bases for V and 3 bases for J; bases not matched to a gene: 20. The germline V gene encodes CDR1 SGHRS and CDR2 YFSETQ. The CDR3 covers 22 residues. The CDR3 protein is CASSLERLGTSGGQGGYYEQYF. CDR3 nucleotides: TGCGCCAGCAGCTTGGAACGGTTGGGGACTAGCGGGGGCCAGGGAGGTTACTACGAGCAGTACTTC. Variable domain in full (rest from reference TRBV5-1 and TRBJ2-7): KAGVTQTPRYLIKTRGQQVTLSCSPISGHRSVSWYQQTPGQGLQFLFEYFSETQRNKGNFPGRFSGRQFSNSRSEMNVSTLELGDSALYLCASSLERLGTSGGQGGYYEQYFGPGTRLTVT.

Here the CDR3 reads CASSVGGGAYEQYF. CDR3 DNA: TGTGCCAGCAGCGTAGGTGGTGGCGCCTACGAGCAGTACTTC. V gene TRBV9 combines with J gene TRBJ2-7; no clear D. The length of the CDR3 is 14 residues. CDR1 is SGDLS and CDR2 is YYNGEE in the germline V gene. The V end was cut by 0 bases, the J end by 2 bases, with 9 bases between. Full variable domain (missing parts from reference TRBV9 and TRBJ2-7): DSGVTQTPKHLITATGQRVTLRCSPRSGDLSVYWYQQSLDQGLQFLIQYYNGEERAKGNILERFSAQQFPDLHSELNLSSLELGDSALYFCASSVGGGAYEQYFGPGTRLTVT.

This clonotype was counted ten times or more. The chain recombines TRBV7-6 with TRBJ2-1; D gene uncertain. The CDR3 consists of 11 residues. Trimming took off 1 base at V and 6 bases at J, with 1 base between the two ends. Germline CDR1 and CDR2: SGHVS and FNYEAQ. This chain's CDR3 is CASSLGNEQFF. CDR3 sequence (DNA): TGTGCCAGCAGCTTAGGCAATGAGCAGTTCTTC.

This sequence joins TRBV12-3 or TRBV12-4 and TRBJ2-7, with D hard to call. Trimming pared 2 bases from V and 3 bases from J, leaving 14 bases between. This CDR3 comprises 15 residues. CDR3 in DNA: TGTGCCAGCAGTTTAACCGACGAATCGAGCTACGAGCAGTACTTC. Protein sequence: CASSLTDESSYEQYF.

This clonotype was counted at least ten times. The chain couples TRBV7-9 to TRBJ1-2; 10 nucleotides match TRBD1. The CDR3 consists of 18 residues. Germline CDR1 and CDR2: SEHNR and FQNEAQ (reference sequence). With V trimmed by 0 bases and J by 3 bases, 10 bases remained unmatched. The CDR3 sequence: CASSLASPGTGVHYGYTF. The CDR3 DNA is TGTGCCAGCAGCTTAGCATCCCCCGGGACAGGGGTTCACTATGGCTACACCTTC.

This clonotype has at least ten counts. V is TRBV27 and J is TRBJ1-2; 7 bases align to TRBD1. The CDR3 is 14 residues long. V lost 5 bases, J lost 1 base, and 4 bases stayed unmatched. Germline V lookup: CDR1 MNHEY, CDR2 SMNVEV (reference sequence). CDR3 amino acids: CASSPGGGNYGYTF. CDR3 DNA: TGTGCCAGCAGTCCAGGGGGTGGTAACTATGGCTACACCTTC.

This clonotype was seen ten or more times. The chain combines TRBV28 with TRBJ2-5; D is perhaps TRBD2 (5 bases). CDR3 size: 16 residues. Between the trimmed V and J ends, which lost 3 bases and 5 bases, there was a span of 19 bases. Germline V gene lookup returns CDR1 MDHEN and CDR2 SYDVKM. CDR3: CASSLERTGEWETQYF. CDR3 nucleotides: TGTGCCAGCAGTTTGGAGAGGACTGGAGAATGGGAGACCCAGTACTTC. Combining the CDR3 with reference TRBV28 and TRBJ2-5 gives the whole variable domain DVKVTQSSRYLVKRTGEKVFLECVQDMDHENMFWYRQDPGLGLRLIYFSYDVKMKEKGDIPEGYSVSREKKERFSLILESASTNQTSMYLCASSLERTGEWETQYFGPGTRLLVL.

This clonotype occurred many times. The chain is built from TRBV7-2 and TRBJ1-5, with TRBD1 identical over 8 bases. The junction had 15 bases not matched to a gene; V was cut back by 5 bases and J by 9 bases. CDR3 size: 16 residues. Germline CDR1 reads SGHTA; CDR2 reads FQGNSA. The CDR3 reads CASSQLPPVQGGPQHF. The CDR3 bases are TGTGCCAGCAGCCAACTCCCTCCCGTACAGGGGGGGCCCCAGCATTTT.

The chain uses TRBV7-9 and TRBJ1-4, with D possibly being TRBD1 (5 bases). CDR3 length: 23 amino acids. The germline V gene encodes CDR1 SEHNR and CDR2 FQNEAQ (reference sequence). V lost 2 bases and J 0 bases, leaving 31 bases between the germline ends. DNA for the CDR3: TGTGCCAGCAGCTTATTTGGAGGGACCCCTTTACCTGGGACCCTATCAACTAATGAAAAACTGTTTTTT. This codes for CASSLFGGTPLPGTLSTNEKLFF.

This clonotype was detected ten times or more. The chain carries TRBV7-2 and TRBJ1-2; D is unresolved. CDR1 and CDR2 (germline): SGHTA, FQGNSA. V was shortened by 5 bases and J by 8 bases, with 15 bases between the two germline ends. The CDR3 covers 13 residues. CDR3 DNA: TGTGCCAGCAGCCCGACGAAGGATGCGGGCTACACCTTC. It translates to CASSPTKDAGYTF.

This clonotype was picked up many times. The genes are TRBV20-1 and TRBJ2-3; TRBD2 matches 8 bases. Germline assignment: CDR1 DFQATT and CDR2 SNEGSKA (reference sequence). V lost 5 bases to trimming and J lost 1 base; unmatched junction nucleotides: 5. This CDR3 is built from 14 residues. The CDR3 DNA reads as TGCAGTGCTCACCTAGCGGGTGGCACAGATACGCAGTATTTT. Translated, it gives CSAHLAGGTDTQYF.

This clonotype has a count of ten or more. This chain uses TRBV5-4 with TRBJ2-1; D is possibly TRBD1 (6 bases). The CDR3 covers 14 residues. The germline gives CDR1 SGHNT, CDR2 YYREEE (reference sequence). Deletions cut 0 bases from V and 8 bases from J, with 12 bases between. The CDR3: CASSLGGPVHEQFF. In DNA form, the CDR3 reads TGTGCCAGCAGCTTGGGGGGGCCGGTCCATGAGCAGTTCTTC.

This clonotype was counted ten times or more. This chain uses TRBV28 with TRBJ2-1; D is ambiguous. CDR1 and CDR2 from the germline V gene are MDHEN and SYDVKM. Trimming removed 7 bases from V and 0 bases from J, with 13 bases in between. The CDR3 totals 15 residues. As DNA, the CDR3 is TGTGCCAGCACCTTCTTAGGCCCCTCCTACAATGAGCAGTTCTTC. Translating it yields CASTFLGPSYNEQFF.

At least ten counts were recorded for this clonotype. This chain links TRBV28 with TRBJ2-7; D unclear. The CDR3 loop spans 12 amino acids. Germline V lookup: CDR1 MDHEN, CDR2 SYDVKM. V dropped 2 bases and J dropped 5 bases, with 7 bases sitting between them. The CDR3 is CASSLSPHEQYF. The CDR3 DNA is TGTGCCAGCAGTTTAAGCCCCCACGAGCAGTACTTC. Full variable domain (missing parts from reference TRBV28 and TRBJ2-7): DVKVTQSSRYLVKRTGEKVFLECVQDMDHENMFWYRQDPGLGLRLIYFSYDVKMKEKGDIPEGYSVSREKKERFSLILESASTNQTSMYLCASSLSPHEQYFGPGTRLTVT.

This clonotype has just a few counts. This chain links TRBV29-1 with TRBJ1-1, with D maybe TRBD1 (5 bases). Trimming took 6 bases from V and 4 from J, leaving 12 bases between them. Germline V gives CDR1 SQVTM, CDR2 ANQGSEA. The CDR3 covers 12 residues. For the CDR3, the DNA is TGCAGCGTGTCGGACGGGGCCACTGAAGCTTTCTTT. It specifies CSVSDGATEAFF. Drawing the rest from reference TRBV29-1 and TRBJ1-1, the complete variable domain is SAVISQKPSRDICQRGTSLTIQCQVDSQVTMMFWYRQQPGQSLTLIATANQGSEATYESGFVIDKFPISRPNLTFSTLTVSNMSPEDSSIYLCSVSDGATEAFFGQGTRLTVV.

V gene TRBV20-1 combines with J gene TRBJ1-2, with 7 bases lining up with TRBD1. The CDR3 length is 15 residues. V shed 5 bases, J shed 8 bases, and the junction held 17 bases outside the gene matches. Germline V lookup: CDR1 DFQATT, CDR2 SNEGSKA (reference sequence). In nucleotides, the CDR3 is TGCAGTGCTCCGATCTTCGCGACAGGGCTGGGCGGCTACACCTTC. This sequence encodes CSAPIFATGLGGYTF.

This clonotype was picked up many times. Here the CDR3 DNA reads TGTGCCAGTACCGATGGAGGGGCGCGCACTGAAGCTTTCTTT. Protein sequence: CASTDGGARTEAFF. This chain connects TRBV19 to TRBJ1-1, with D tentatively TRBD1 (5 bases). Germline V gene lookup returns CDR1 LNHDA and CDR2 SQIVND (reference sequence). The length of the CDR3 is 14 residues. Deletions cut 7 bases from V and 4 bases from J, with 16 bases between.

The chain links TRBV20-1 to TRBJ1-1; 7 bases match TRBD1. Germline V CDR1 and CDR2: DFQATT, SNEGSKA (reference sequence). The junction had 9 bases not matched to a gene; V was cut back by 7 bases and J by 1 base. This CDR3 spans 14 amino acids. In DNA form, the CDR3 reads TGCAGTGTGACCTCCAGGACAGGGAACACTGAAGCTTTCTTT. Protein: CSVTSRTGNTEAFF.

The CDR3 nucleotides are TGTGCCATCAGTGACGTGGGGCATGAAGCTTTCTTT. Translated, it gives CAISDVGHEAFF. The genes are TRBV10-3 and TRBJ1-1; tentative D call: TRBD1 (5 bases). The CDR3 runs 12 residues. Trimming cost V 3 bases and J 7 bases, with 9 bases left between them. Germline values: CDR1 ENHRY, CDR2 SYGVKD.

This clonotype was seen only a few times. This rearrangement joins TRBV2 to TRBJ2-5; D is perhaps TRBD1 (5 bases). Per germline, CDR1 SNHLY and CDR2 FYNNEI. This CDR3 spans 15 amino acids. V dropped 5 bases and J dropped 1 base, with 14 bases sitting between them. The CDR3 here is CASSLVDTSQETQYF. CDR3 nucleotide sequence: TGTGCCAGCAGTCTCGTGGACACATCCCAAGAGACCCAGTACTTC.